This entry features one T cell receptor (beta chain) sequence. The data are from a study of blood T cell repertoires in COVID-19. Study-wide background: Samples taken during acute and convalescent COVID-19 were collected in the United States, Italy and Spain. Nucleic acid was either cDNA or gDNA, and it came from T cells, B-cell-depleted T cells, or PBMCs.

How the authors handled the data: Quantification of nucleated cells was approximated via reference gene primer amplification. Sequenced by immunoSEQ multiplex PCR; TCRdb stores in-frame clones only, minus some. From that table come the V and J calls and clone size; the DNA was used to work out D and trimming. The repertoire consists of 240,000 or so clones, with about four fifths occurring once and the leading ten covering around 3.4%. The V gene end was trimmed by 8 bases and the J gene end by 1 base; junction bases not matched to a gene: 8. Germline V CDR1 and CDR2: MNHEY, SVGAGI. The CDR3 is made up of 15 amino acids.

The specimen was peripheral blood. This chain uses TRBV6-5 with TRBJ2-3; the match to TRBD2 covers 8 bases. The TCR was taken from a woman under 30 with acute or convalescent COVID-19. The CDR3, as DNA: TGTGCCAGCCGGGGGGGCGGAAAGGGCACAGATACGCAGTATTTT. Encoded protein: CASRGGGKGTDTQYF.